These 2 T cell receptor beta chains were all obtained from the same sample, sequenced in a study of shared clonotypes between healthy human individuals. Method: immunoSEQ multiplex PCR; TCRdb's copy keeps in-frame clones and lacks some. The data hold roughly 510,000 clones, with roughly 79% observed a single time. Sequenced: PBMCs. These receptors were taken from a woman in her thirties or forties in good health. Some clones in this sample may be carry-over from other donors' samples.

This clone came up a few times. Other DNA variants within this sample encode the same CDR3. The genes are TRBV18 and TRBJ1-1; no definite D call. Between the trimmed V and J ends, which lost 1 base and 8 bases, there was a span of 8 bases. In germline, CDR1 is KGHSH, CDR2 LQKENI. This CDR3 has 12 residues. The CDR3 loop is CASSPQGAEAFF. CDR3 sequence (DNA): TGTGCCAGCTCACCACAGGGAGCGGAAGCTTTCTTT.

The chain carries TRBV27 and TRBJ2-7; 8 bases line up with TRBD2. This CDR3 has 11 residues. The germline gives CDR1 MNHEY, CDR2 SMNVEV (reference sequence). The junction had 3 bases not matched to a gene; V was cut back by 5 bases and J by 9 bases. This chain's CDR3 is CASSTGGVQYF. The DNA of the CDR3 is TGTGCCAGCAGTACGGGGGGGGTGCAGTACTTC.